This passage covers 12 T cell receptor beta chains from one sample sequenced in a study of technical replicates of blood from a few donors. Data came from immunoSEQ multiplex PCR; TCRdb stores just in-frame clones and leaves some out. The sample contains 45,000 to 60,000 clones, 90% to 95% of which appear only once. Sequencing was done on a sample of PBMCs. The receptors were gathered from a human donor in good health. Some clones in this sample may be carry-over from other donors' samples.

This chain links TRBV7-9 with TRBJ2-3, with D possibly matching TRBD2 (6 bases). The germline gives CDR1 SEHNR, CDR2 FQNEAQ (reference sequence). V was pared by 5 bases and J by 2 bases, with 17 bases between. The CDR3 has 16 residues. The CDR3 spells CASSQIKSGVTDTQYF. Written as DNA, the CDR3 is TGTGCCAGCAGCCAAATAAAGTCGGGGGTCACAGATACGCAGTATTTT.

This chain connects TRBV7-9 to TRBJ2-7; the match to TRBD1 covers 8 bases. The CDR3 is 14 residues long. Germline CDR1 and CDR2: SEHNR and FQNEAQ (reference sequence). J was trimmed by 7 bases and V by 4 bases; bases with no gene match: 9. As DNA, the CDR3 is TGTGCCAGCAGCTCGGACAGGGTATCACGAGAGCAGTACTTC. This encodes CASSSDRVSREQYF.

To note about this clone: One end of the junction is discordant with germline, which a read error may explain. The V gene is TRBV5-6, the J gene TRBJ2-5; 8 nucleotides align to TRBD2. CDR1 and CDR2 from the germline V gene are SGHDT and YYEEEE. The CDR3 sequence is 11 residues long. CDR3 coding DNA: TGTGCCAGCAGCGCGGGGGGACGTGCCGACTTC. It is translated as CASSAGGRADF.

This chain links TRBV7-9 with TRBJ2-1, with 9 bases that match TRBD1. The germline V gene has CDR1 SEHNR and CDR2 FQNEAQ (reference sequence). The ends lost 1 base at V and 12 bases at J; junction bases unmatched: 7. The CDR3 contains 14 residues. CDR3 DNA: TGTGCCAGCAGCTTAGGGGGACAGGGAGTCGGGCAGTTCTTC. Translating gives CASSLGGQGVGQFF.

The rearrangement uses TRBV29-1 and TRBJ2-7; TRBD1 matches 9 bases. V shed 6 bases, J shed 1 base, and the junction held 4 bases outside the gene matches. In germline, CDR1 is SQVTM, CDR2 ANQGSEA. The CDR3 spans 13 residues. The CDR3, as DNA: TGCAGCGTACGACAGGGGGAATCCTACGAGCAGTACTTC. This gives the protein CSVRQGESYEQYF.

The V and J genes are TRBV6-1 and TRBJ2-7; D not resolved. In germline, CDR1 is MNHNS, CDR2 SASEGT. CDR3 length: 14 amino acids. V was cut by 6 bases and J by 5 bases, with 17 bases left in between. CDR3 in amino acids: CASRKALDKDEQYF. Here the CDR3 DNA reads TGTGCCAGCAGGAAGGCCTTAGACAAAGACGAGCAGTACTTC.

In its sample, this clone was seen a few times. This chain links TRBV7-8 with TRBJ1-3; D not certain. CDR3 length: 16 residues. Trimming pared 0 bases from V and 2 bases from J, leaving 11 bases between. Germline V gene sequence: CDR1 SGHVS, CDR2 FQNEAQ. CDR3 residues: CASSLALGRTGNTIYF. CDR3 DNA: TGTGCCAGCAGCTTAGCTTTGGGGAGGACTGGAAACACCATATATTTT. The entire variable domain, with the rest obtained from reference TRBV7-8 and TRBJ1-3, is as follows: GAGVSQSPRYKVAKRGQDVALRCDPISGHVSLFWYQQALGQGPEFLTYFQNEAQLDKSGLPSDRFFAERPEGSVSTLKIQRTQQEDSAVYLCASSLALGRTGNTIYFGEGSWLTVV.

This clone occurred once. This chain joins TRBV5-8 and TRBJ1-5, with D uncertain. The CDR3 runs to 15 residues. The germline gives CDR1 SGHTS, CDR2 YDEGEE. The ends were cut back, 0 bases at V and 0 bases at J, with 7 bases in the middle. CDR3 loop: CASSLGSYSNQPQHF. The CDR3 nucleotides are TGTGCCAGCAGCTTGGGGTCCTATAGCAATCAGCCCCAGCATTTT.

The rearrangement links TRBV7-6 to TRBJ1-2; D may be TRBD1 (5 bases). Germline-derived CDR1 and CDR2 are SGHVS and FNYEAQ. V lost 6 bases to trimming and J lost 2 bases, with 13 bases between them. CDR3 size: 14 residues. Here the CDR3 DNA reads TGTGCCAGCAGGCCCCTAGGGGCGAACTATGGCTACACCTTC. Protein: CASRPLGANYGYTF. The entire variable domain, with the rest obtained from reference TRBV7-6 and TRBJ1-2, is as follows: GAGVSQSPRYKVTKRGQDVALRCDPISGHVSLYWYRQALGQGPEFLTYFNYEAQQDKSGLPNDRFSAERPEGSISTLTIQRTEQRDSAMYRCASRPLGANYGYTFGSGTRLTVV.

The rearrangement joins TRBV2 to TRBJ2-7, with TRBD1 matching 11 bases. The germline CDR1 and CDR2 sequences are SNHLY and FYNNEI. J gave up 5 bases and V 7 bases, and 7 bases lay outside the gene matches. CDR3 length equals 14 residues. CDR3 nucleotides: TGTGCCAGCAAAGAGGACAGGGGGCCTAACGAGCAGTACTTC. It translates to CASKEDRGPNEQYF.

This chain connects TRBV18 to TRBJ2-1; 10 nucleotides line up with TRBD2. Germline-derived CDR1 and CDR2 are KGHSH and LQKENI. The CDR3 runs 16 residues. J lost 9 bases, V lost 2 bases, and 10 bases had no gene match. CDR3 in amino acids: CASSPGLAGESPEQFF. The CDR3 bases are TGTGCCAGCTCACCAGGCCTAGCGGGAGAATCGCCTGAGCAGTTCTTC.

This chain joins TRBV9 and TRBJ2-7; maybe TRBD2 (6 bases). Germline CDR1 SGDLS, CDR2 YYNGEE. This CDR3 has 14 residues. Trimming removed 4 bases from V and 5 bases from J, with 16 bases in between. CDR3 sequence reads: CASSLGLLTHEQYF. CDR3 DNA: TGTGCCAGCAGCCTGGGACTCCTGACCCACGAGCAGTACTTC. The variable domain in full, completed from reference TRBV9 and TRBJ2-7, reads DSGVTQTPKHLITATGQRVTLRCSPRSGDLSVYWYQQSLDQGLQFLIQYYNGEERAKGNILERFSAQQFPDLHSELNLSSLELGDSALYFCASSLGLLTHEQYFGPGTRLTVT.